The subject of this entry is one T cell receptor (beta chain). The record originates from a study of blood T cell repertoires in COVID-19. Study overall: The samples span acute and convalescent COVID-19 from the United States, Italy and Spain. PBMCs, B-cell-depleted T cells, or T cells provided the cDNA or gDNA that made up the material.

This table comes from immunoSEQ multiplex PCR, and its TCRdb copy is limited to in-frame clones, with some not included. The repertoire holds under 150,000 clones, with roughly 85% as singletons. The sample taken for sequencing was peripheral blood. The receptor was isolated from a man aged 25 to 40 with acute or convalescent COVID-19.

The CDR3 DNA is TGTGCCAGCAGCTTCGGTTCGACTGAAGCTTTCTTT. Translating it yields CASSFGSTEAFF. The chain joins TRBV5-4 to TRBJ1-1; no definite D call. Germline V gene sequence: CDR1 SGHNT, CDR2 YYREEE (reference sequence). The CDR3 has 12 residues. V lost 2 bases and J 5 bases, leaving 7 bases between the germline ends. The full variable domain, its missing parts supplied by reference TRBV5-4 and TRBJ1-1, is ETGVTQSPTHLIKTRGQQVTLRCSSQSGHNTVSWYQQALGQGPQFIFQYYREEENGRGNFPPRFSGLQFPNYSSELNVNALELDDSALYLCASSFGSTEAFFGQGTRLTVV.